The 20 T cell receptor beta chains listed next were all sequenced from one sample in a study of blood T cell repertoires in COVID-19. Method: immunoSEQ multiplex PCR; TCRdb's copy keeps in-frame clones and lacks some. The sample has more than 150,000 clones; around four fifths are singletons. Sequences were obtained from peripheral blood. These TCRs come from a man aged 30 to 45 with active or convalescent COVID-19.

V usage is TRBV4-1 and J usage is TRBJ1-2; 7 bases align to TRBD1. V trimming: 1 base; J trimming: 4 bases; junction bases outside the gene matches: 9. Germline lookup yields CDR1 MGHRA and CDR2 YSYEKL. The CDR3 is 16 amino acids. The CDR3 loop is CASSQGSGTEAYGYTF. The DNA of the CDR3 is TGCGCCAGCAGCCAAGGCTCCGGGACAGAAGCCTATGGCTACACCTTC.

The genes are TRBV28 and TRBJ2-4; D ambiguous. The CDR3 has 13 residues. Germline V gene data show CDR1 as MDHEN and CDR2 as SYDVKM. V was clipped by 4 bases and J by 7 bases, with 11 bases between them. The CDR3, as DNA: TGTGCCAGCAGTTCCCAGGTTAGGAACATTCAGTACTTC. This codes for CASSSQVRNIQYF. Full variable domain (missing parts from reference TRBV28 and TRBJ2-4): DVKVTQSSRYLVKRTGEKVFLECVQDMDHENMFWYRQDPGLGLRLIYFSYDVKMKEKGDIPEGYSVSREKKERFSLILESASTNQTSMYLCASSSQVRNIQYFGAGTRLSVL.

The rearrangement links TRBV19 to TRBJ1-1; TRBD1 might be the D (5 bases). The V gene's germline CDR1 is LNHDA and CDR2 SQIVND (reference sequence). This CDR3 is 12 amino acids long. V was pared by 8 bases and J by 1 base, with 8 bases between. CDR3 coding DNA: TGTGCCAGTGGGGACTGGAACACTGAAGCTTTCTTT. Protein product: CASGDWNTEAFF. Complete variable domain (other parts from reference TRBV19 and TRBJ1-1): DGGITQSPKYLFRKEGQNVTLSCEQNLNHDAMYWYRQDPGQGLRLIYYSQIVNDFQKGDIAEGYSVSREKKESFPLTVTSAQKNPTAFYLCASGDWNTEAFFGQGTRLTVV.

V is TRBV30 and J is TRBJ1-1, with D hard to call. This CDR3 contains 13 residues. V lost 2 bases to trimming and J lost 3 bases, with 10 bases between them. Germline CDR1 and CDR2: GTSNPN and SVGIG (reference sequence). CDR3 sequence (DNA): TGTGCCTGGAGTAAACCACTTTACACTGAAGCTTTCTTT. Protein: CAWSKPLYTEAFF. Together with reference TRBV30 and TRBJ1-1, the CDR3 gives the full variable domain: SQTIHQWPATLVQPVGSPLSLECTVEGTSNPNLYWYRQAAGRGLQLLFYSVGIGQISSEVPQNLSASRPQDRQFILSSKKLLLSDSGFYLCAWSKPLYTEAFFGQGTRLTVV.

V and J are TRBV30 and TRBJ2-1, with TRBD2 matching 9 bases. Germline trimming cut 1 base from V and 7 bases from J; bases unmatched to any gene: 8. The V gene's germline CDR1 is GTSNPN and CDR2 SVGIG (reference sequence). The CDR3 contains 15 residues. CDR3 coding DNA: TGTGCCTGGAGTGCATATAGCGGGAGCGGAAATGAGCAGTTCTTC. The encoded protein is CAWSAYSGSGNEQFF.

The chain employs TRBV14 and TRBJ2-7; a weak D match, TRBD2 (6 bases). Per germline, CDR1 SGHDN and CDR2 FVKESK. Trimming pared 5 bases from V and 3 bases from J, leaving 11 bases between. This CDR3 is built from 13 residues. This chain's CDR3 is CASSRDSDYEQYF. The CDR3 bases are TGTGCCAGCAGCAGGGACTCGGACTACGAGCAGTACTTC.

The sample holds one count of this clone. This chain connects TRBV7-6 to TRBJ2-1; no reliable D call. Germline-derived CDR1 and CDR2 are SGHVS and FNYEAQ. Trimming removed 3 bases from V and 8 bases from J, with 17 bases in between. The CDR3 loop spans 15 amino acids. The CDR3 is CASSFAVEALDEQFF. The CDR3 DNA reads TGTGCCAGCAGCTTCGCGGTCGAAGCGTTGGATGAGCAGTTCTTC.

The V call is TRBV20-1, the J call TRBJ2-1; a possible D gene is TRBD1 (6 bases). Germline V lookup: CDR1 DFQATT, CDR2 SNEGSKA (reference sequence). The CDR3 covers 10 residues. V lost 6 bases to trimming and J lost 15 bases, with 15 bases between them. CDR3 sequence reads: CSAEQGVVFF. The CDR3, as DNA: TGCAGTGCCGAACAGGGAGTCGTGTTCTTC.

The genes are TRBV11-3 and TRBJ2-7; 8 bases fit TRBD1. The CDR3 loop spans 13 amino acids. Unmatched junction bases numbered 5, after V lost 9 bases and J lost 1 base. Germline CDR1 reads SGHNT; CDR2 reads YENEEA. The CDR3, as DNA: TGTGCCAGTAGACAGGGGAAGTCCTACGAGCAGTACTTC. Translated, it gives CASRQGKSYEQYF.

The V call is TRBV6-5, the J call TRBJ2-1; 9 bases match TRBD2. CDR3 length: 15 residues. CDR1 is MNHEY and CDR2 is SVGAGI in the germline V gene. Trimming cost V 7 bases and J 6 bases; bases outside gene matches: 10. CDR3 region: CASTPGLATLNEQFF. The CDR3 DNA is TGTGCCAGCACCCCGGGACTAGCCACACTCAATGAGCAGTTCTTC.

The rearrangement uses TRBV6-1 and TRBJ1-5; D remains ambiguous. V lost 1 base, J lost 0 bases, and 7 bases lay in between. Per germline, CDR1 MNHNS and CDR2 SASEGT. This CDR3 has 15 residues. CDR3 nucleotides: TGTGCCAGCAGTGAAGGAGGGAATAGCAATCAGCCCCAGCATTTT. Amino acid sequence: CASSEGGNSNQPQHF.

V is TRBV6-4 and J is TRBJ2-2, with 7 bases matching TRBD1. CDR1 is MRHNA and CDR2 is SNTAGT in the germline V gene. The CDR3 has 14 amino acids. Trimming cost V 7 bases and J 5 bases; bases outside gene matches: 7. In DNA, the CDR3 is TGTGCCAGCACCGAGAACAGGGGAACCGGGGAGCTGTTTTTT. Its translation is CASTENRGTGELFF.

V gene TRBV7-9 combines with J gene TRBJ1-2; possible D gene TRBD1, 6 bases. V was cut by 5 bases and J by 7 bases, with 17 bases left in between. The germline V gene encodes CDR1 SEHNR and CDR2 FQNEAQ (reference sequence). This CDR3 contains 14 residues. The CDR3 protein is CASSLQGNRGGYTF. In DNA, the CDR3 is TGTGCCAGCAGCCTACAGGGTAATAGAGGTGGCTACACCTTC.

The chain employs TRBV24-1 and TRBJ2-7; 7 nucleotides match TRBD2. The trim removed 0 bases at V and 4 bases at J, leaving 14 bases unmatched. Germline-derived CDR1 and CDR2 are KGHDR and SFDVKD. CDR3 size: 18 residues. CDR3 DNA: TGTGCCACCAGTGATTTGGGGCTAGCGGAAGAGGATGGGTACGAGCAGTACTTC. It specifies CATSDLGLAEEDGYEQYF.

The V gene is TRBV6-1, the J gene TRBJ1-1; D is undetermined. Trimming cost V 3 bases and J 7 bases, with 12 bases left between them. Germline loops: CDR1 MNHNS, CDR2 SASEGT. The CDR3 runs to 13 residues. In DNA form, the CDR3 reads TGTGCCAGCAGTGAGCCGCAGCGGGGTGAAGCTTTCTTT. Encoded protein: CASSEPQRGEAFF.

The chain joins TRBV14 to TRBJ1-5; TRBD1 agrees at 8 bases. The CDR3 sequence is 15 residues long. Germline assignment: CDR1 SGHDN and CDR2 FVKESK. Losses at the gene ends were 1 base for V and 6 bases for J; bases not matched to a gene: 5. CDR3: CASSQGGTGLQPQHF. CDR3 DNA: TGTGCCAGCAGCCAAGGCGGGACAGGACTTCAGCCCCAGCATTTT.

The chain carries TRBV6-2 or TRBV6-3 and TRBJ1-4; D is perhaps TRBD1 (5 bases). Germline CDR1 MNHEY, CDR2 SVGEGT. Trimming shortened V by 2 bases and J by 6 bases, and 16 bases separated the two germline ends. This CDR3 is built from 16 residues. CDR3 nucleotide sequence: TGTGCCAGCAGTTACGAGCGGGGGAGTGGGTATGAAAAACTGTTTTTT. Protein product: CASSYERGSGYEKLFF.

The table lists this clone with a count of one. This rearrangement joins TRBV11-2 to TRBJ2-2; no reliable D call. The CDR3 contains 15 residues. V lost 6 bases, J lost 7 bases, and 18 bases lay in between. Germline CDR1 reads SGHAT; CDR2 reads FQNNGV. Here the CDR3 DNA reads TGTGCCAGCAGGACGACCTCGGGTACGGGCGGGGAGCTGTTTTTT. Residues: CASRTTSGTGGELFF.

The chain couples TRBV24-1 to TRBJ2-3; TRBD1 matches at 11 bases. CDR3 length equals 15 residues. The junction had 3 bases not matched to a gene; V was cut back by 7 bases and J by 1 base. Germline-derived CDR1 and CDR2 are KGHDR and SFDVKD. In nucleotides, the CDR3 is TGTGCCACCAGAGGACAGGGGGCTGGCACAGATACGCAGTATTTT. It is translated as CATRGQGAGTDTQYF.

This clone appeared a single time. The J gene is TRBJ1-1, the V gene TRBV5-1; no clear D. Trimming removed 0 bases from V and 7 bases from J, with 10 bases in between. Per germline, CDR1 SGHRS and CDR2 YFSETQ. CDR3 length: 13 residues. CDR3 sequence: CASSLDIGSEAFF. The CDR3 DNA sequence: TGCGCCAGCAGCTTGGATATCGGTAGTGAAGCTTTCTTT.